This entry lists 5 T cell receptor beta chains sequenced from one sample in a study of cytomegalovirus exposure and HLA in healthy donors. With 60 Vbeta and 13 Jbeta primers, the PCR was carried out. Only in-frame clones appear in the TCRdb table, and some are missing; sequencing was by immunoSEQ multiplex PCR. There are more than 100,000 clones in the sample; around 87% occur only once, and less than 5.5% lies in the top ten. The sequenced sample was PBMCs. The receptors stem from a woman aged 30 to 39 in good health and CMV-seronegative.

This rearrangement joins TRBV5-5 to TRBJ1-5; no firm D call. The CDR3 extends over 15 amino acids. Trimming took off 0 bases at V and 0 bases at J, with 7 bases between the two ends. Germline CDR1 SGHKS, CDR2 YYEKEE (reference sequence). The CDR3 DNA follows: TGTGCCAGCAGCTTGGGCGGATATAGCAATCAGCCCCAGCATTTT. Translation: CASSLGGYSNQPQHF.

The rearrangement uses TRBV7-9 and TRBJ1-2; 11 positions agree with TRBD1. V gave up 4 bases and J gave up 8 bases; unmatched junction bases: 0. This CDR3 spans 12 amino acids. Germline CDR1 and CDR2: SEHNR and FQNEAQ (reference sequence). The chain's CDR3 is CASSWDRGGYTF. CDR3 nucleotide sequence: TGTGCCAGCAGCTGGGACAGGGGGGGCTACACCTTC.

This chain links TRBV19 with TRBJ1-2, with 7 bases matching TRBD1. The CDR3 contains 14 residues. Germline V gene lookup returns CDR1 LNHDA and CDR2 SQIVND (reference sequence). V shed 5 bases, J shed 4 bases, and the junction held 7 bases outside the gene matches. CDR3 sequence reads: CASSLRGGTYGYTF. CDR3 nucleotide sequence: TGTGCCAGTAGTCTAAGAGGGGGCACCTATGGCTACACCTTC. Full variable domain (missing parts from reference TRBV19 and TRBJ1-2): DGGITQSPKYLFRKEGQNVTLSCEQNLNHDAMYWYRQDPGQGLRLIYYSQIVNDFQKGDIAEGYSVSREKKESFPLTVTSAQKNPTAFYLCASSLRGGTYGYTFGSGTRLTVV.

This sequence joins TRBV11-2 and TRBJ2-1; 7 nucleotides line up with TRBD2. V was pared by 1 base and J by 6 bases, with 0 bases of the junction left unmatched. Germline CDR1 and CDR2: SGHAT and FQNNGV. The CDR3 sequence is 13 residues long. CDR3 loop: CASSLAGGNEQFF. CDR3 nucleotides: TGTGCCAGCAGCTTAGCGGGAGGCAATGAGCAGTTCTTC.

The chain is built from TRBV4-1 and TRBJ2-3; D might be TRBD2 (5 bases). The CDR3 extends over 15 amino acids. Germline V gives CDR1 MGHRA, CDR2 YSYEKL. The germline V and J ends were trimmed by 4 bases and 0 bases, with 11 bases remaining between them. The CDR3, as DNA: TGCGCCAGCAGCCGCCCGGGATCTAGCACAGATACGCAGTATTTT. Amino acid sequence: CASSRPGSSTDTQYF.